A selection of T cell receptor beta chains follows, all from one sample in a study of OX40 agonist ivuxolimab in advanced cancers. TCRdb's copy holds only in-frame clones and misses some; the assay was immunoSEQ multiplex PCR. The sample lists tens of thousands of clones, 75% to 95% occurring once. Specimen: CD4+ or CD8+ T cells sorted from blood, collected in a trial of the OX40 agonist ivuxolimab. All receptors derive from an adult with an advanced solid tumor such as melanoma, head and neck, liver or kidney cancer. Both conserved end residues are part of each CDR3. A D gene is named only where the DNA matches it firmly.

length: 16
V: TRBV19
J: TRBJ2-6
D: TRBD1
CDR3: CASSIPQGTGANVLTF

length: 13
V: TRBV7-9
J: TRBJ2-5
D: NA
CDR3: CASSRVRGETQYF

length: 17
V: TRBV7-9
J: TRBJ2-1
D: TRBD2
CDR3: CASSFKSSGFGYNEQFF

length: 14
V: TRBV18
J: TRBJ2-7
D: NA
CDR3: CASSPMDSFLWQYF

length: 15
V: TRBV4-1
J: TRBJ2-7
D: TRBD1
CDR3: CASSQGGQGAREQYF

length: 17
V: TRBV7-9
J: TRBJ2-5
D: NA
CDR3: CASSLWGELGTDPSQYF

length: 15
V: TRBV9
J: TRBJ2-2
D: NA
CDR3: CASSVDRRVTGELFF

length: 15
V: TRBV5-1
J: TRBJ2-1
D: NA
CDR3: CASSLPGTSYNEQFF

length: 15
V: TRBV30
J: TRBJ2-3
D: TRBD2
CDR3: CAWSHGAGATDTQYF

length: 14
V: TRBV7-6
J: TRBJ2-3
D: NA
CDR3: CASSLVSLSDTQYF

length: 13
V: TRBV2
J: TRBJ2-2
D: NA
CDR3: CASEIGFTGELFF

length: 16
V: TRBV5-1
J: TRBJ2-1
D: TRBD2
CDR3: CASSLSASGSHYEQFF

length: 15
V: TRBV7-9
J: TRBJ2-1
D: NA
CDR3: CASSYVSGWLNEQFF

length: 16
V: TRBV5-1
J: TRBJ2-7
D: TRBD2
CDR3: CASSLGASGKANEQYF

length: 15
V: TRBV5-1
J: TRBJ1-1
D: TRBD1
CDR3: CASSGQGAQLAEAFF

length: 14
V: TRBV2
J: TRBJ1-4
D: TRBD1
CDR3: CASSGQGVGEKLFF

length: 14
V: TRBV28
J: TRBJ2-1
D: TRBD2
CDR3: CASSGGSSYNEQFF

length: 15
V: TRBV28
J: TRBJ2-3
D: NA
CDR3: CASNGGLTSTDTQYF

length: 15
V: TRBV7-6
J: TRBJ2-7
D: NA
CDR3: CASSSQRDGSYEQYF

length: 14
V: TRBV5-1
J: TRBJ1-2
D: NA
CDR3: CASSLRGADYGYTF

length: 17
V: TRBV7-2
J: TRBJ2-2
D: TRBD2
CDR3: CASSLLGLVRNTGELFF

length: 12
V: TRBV7-9
J: TRBJ1-6
D: NA
CDR3: CASSLGNSPLHF

length: 15
V: TRBV5-4
J: TRBJ2-7
D: NA
CDR3: CASSLDATSTYEQYF

length: 14
V: TRBV28
J: TRBJ2-7
D: NA
CDR3: CASRIDSLYYEQYF

length: 14
V: TRBV5-1
J: TRBJ2-7
D: TRBD2
CDR3: CASSGLAGAYEQYF

length: 14
V: TRBV9
J: TRBJ2-7
D: NA
CDR3: CASSFGTDPYEQYF

length: 18
V: TRBV18
J: TRBJ2-1
D: TRBD2
CDR3: CASSQGLAGGSSYNEQFF

length: 13
V: TRBV5-6
J: TRBJ1-4
D: NA
CDR3: CASRTASNEKLFF

length: 15
V: TRBV4-1
J: TRBJ2-4
D: NA
CDR3: CASSRSRKVVDIQYF

length: 12
V: TRBV18
J: TRBJ1-1
D: TRBD1
CDR3: CASSQGDTEAFF

length: 15
V: TRBV19
J: TRBJ2-2
D: TRBD2
CDR3: CASSDLAGNVGELFF

length: 14
V: TRBV19
J: TRBJ2-1
D: TRBD2
CDR3: CASSLAGGPVEQFF

length: 17
V: TRBV5-6
J: TRBJ2-1
D: TRBD2
CDR3: CASSFLAGGPSYNEQFF

length: 17
V: TRBV7-8
J: TRBJ2-3
D: NA
CDR3: CASSLGRRGSSTDTQYF

length: 18
V: TRBV5-1
J: TRBJ2-1
D: TRBD1
CDR3: CASSLGSGGTGGRNEQFF

length: 19
V: TRBV7-6
J: TRBJ2-2
D: NA
CDR3: CASRPGTSGLLMGTGELFF

length: 16
V: TRBV6-6
J: TRBJ2-2
D: TRBD2
CDR3: CASSLRLAANTGELFF

length: 14
V: TRBV6-5
J: TRBJ1-2
D: NA
CDR3: CASSYDATPYGYTF

length: 15
V: TRBV5-1
J: TRBJ2-1
D: TRBD2
CDR3: CASSRGTSELNEQFF

length: 14
V: TRBV14
J: TRBJ1-4
D: TRBD1
CDR3: CASSRPGQGEKLFF

length: 15
V: TRBV28
J: TRBJ1-2
D: NA
CDR3: CASRGTGPADYGYTF

length: 13
V: TRBV29-1
J: TRBJ1-4
D: NA
CDR3: CSVTGAGGEKLFF

length: 13
V: TRBV28
J: TRBJ2-5
D: TRBD2
CDR3: CATDGLAEETQYF

length: 15
V: TRBV5-1
J: TRBJ2-5
D: NA
CDR3: CASTNSGTSIETQYF

length: 12
V: TRBV7-8
J: TRBJ2-2
D: NA
CDR3: CASSLRIGELFF

length: 13
V: TRBV2
J: TRBJ1-1
D: NA
CDR3: CASKVTVNTEAFF

length: 15
V: TRBV19
J: TRBJ2-2
D: NA
CDR3: CASSIGRVGTGELFF

length: 16
V: TRBV27
J: TRBJ2-7
D: TRBD2
CDR3: CASSRRGTSGSYEQYF

length: 13
V: TRBV4-1
J: TRBJ1-2
D: TRBD1
CDR3: CASSLGQGYGYTF

length: 17
V: TRBV11-2
J: TRBJ2-7
D: TRBD2
CDR3: CASSLEGRLAGRYEQYF

length: 11
V: TRBV2
J: TRBJ2-1
D: NA
CDR3: CASSLGDEQFF

length: 15
V: TRBV7-8
J: TRBJ2-5
D: NA
CDR3: CASSLARHHQETQYF

length: 12
V: TRBV4-2
J: TRBJ1-3
D: NA
CDR3: CASSQERSLLYF

length: 13
V: TRBV19
J: TRBJ2-5
D: NA
CDR3: CASSRGVWETQYF

length: 16
V: TRBV7-3
J: TRBJ2-1
D: TRBD2
CDR3: CASSPRLAGGRDEQFF